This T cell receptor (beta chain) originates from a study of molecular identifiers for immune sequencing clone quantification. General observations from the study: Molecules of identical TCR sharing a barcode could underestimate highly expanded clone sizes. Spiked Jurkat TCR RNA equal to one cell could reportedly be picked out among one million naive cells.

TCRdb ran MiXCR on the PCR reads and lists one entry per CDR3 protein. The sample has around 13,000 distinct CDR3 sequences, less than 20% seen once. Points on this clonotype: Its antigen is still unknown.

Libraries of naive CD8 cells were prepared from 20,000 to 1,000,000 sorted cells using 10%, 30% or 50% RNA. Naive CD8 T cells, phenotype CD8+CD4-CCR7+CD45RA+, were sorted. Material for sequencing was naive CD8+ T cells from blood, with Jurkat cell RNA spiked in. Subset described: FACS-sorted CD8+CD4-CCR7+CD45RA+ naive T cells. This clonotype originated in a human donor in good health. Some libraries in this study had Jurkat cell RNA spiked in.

The CDR3 is CASSIQGALNTEAFF. CDR3 nucleotide sequence: TGTGCCAGTAGTATTCAGGGGGCTTTGAACACTGAAGCTTTCTTT. The V call is TRBV19, the J call TRBJ1-1; TRBD1 aligns across 8 bases. The junction had 3 bases not matched to a gene; V was cut back by 3 bases and J by 0 bases. Germline CDR1 and CDR2: LNHDA and SQIVND (reference sequence). The CDR3 runs to 15 residues.